The sequence of this T cell receptor (beta chain) was determined in a study of cytomegalovirus exposure and HLA in healthy donors. Germline assignment: CDR1 MDHEN and CDR2 SYDVKM. The CDR3 is made up of 13 amino acids. V dropped 8 bases and J dropped 7; count of bases not matched to a gene: 9. This clone was detected a few times. As yet, its antigen is unknown. Study conclusions and caveats: Prior analysis indicated that the majority of TCR beta V segments exhibited productivity approximately 90% or approximately 30% of the time.

PCR used 60 Vbeta primers and 13 Jbeta primers. Here immunoSEQ multiplex PCR was the method, and the copy in TCRdb shows in-frame clones only, minus some. Among about 150,000 clones listed, roughly 77% were seen once. Sequencing used PBMCs. The TCR sequence derives from a man aged 25 to 40 in good health. The genes are TRBV28 and TRBJ2-7, with 9 bases lining up with TRBD2. The CDR3 nucleotides read TGTGCCAGCCAGGGGCGGGAGGGTCGGGAGCAGTACTTC. As protein: CASQGREGREQYF.